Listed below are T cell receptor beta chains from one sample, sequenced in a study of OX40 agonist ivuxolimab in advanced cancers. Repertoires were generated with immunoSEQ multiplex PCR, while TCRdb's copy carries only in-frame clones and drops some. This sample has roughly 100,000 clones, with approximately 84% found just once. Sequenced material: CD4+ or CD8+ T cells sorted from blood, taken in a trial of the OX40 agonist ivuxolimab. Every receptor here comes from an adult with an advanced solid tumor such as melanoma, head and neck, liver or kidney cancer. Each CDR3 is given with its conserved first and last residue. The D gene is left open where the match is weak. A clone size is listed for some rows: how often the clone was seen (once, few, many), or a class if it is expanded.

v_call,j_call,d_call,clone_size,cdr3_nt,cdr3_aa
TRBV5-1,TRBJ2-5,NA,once,TGCGCCAGCAGCTTGCCAACCGGGGTCCAAGAGACCCAGTACTTC,CASSLPTGVQETQYF
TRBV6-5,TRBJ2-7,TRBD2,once,TGTGCCAGCAGTAGCGGGATCCCCAGAACCGAGCAGTACTTC,CASSSGIPRTEQYF
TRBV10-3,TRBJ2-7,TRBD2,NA,TGTGCCATCAGTGAGTCGGCTTGGCTAGCGGGGGAGCAGTACTTC,CAISESAWLAGEQYF
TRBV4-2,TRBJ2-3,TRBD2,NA,TGTGCCAGCAGCCAAGACAGTGGGGGGGGAATGGGAGATACGCAGTATTTT,CASSQDSGGGMGDTQYF
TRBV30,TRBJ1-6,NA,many,TGTGCCTGGAGTGTCAAAAGTAATTCACCCCTCCACTTT,CAWSVKSNSPLHF
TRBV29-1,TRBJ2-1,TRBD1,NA,TGCAGCGTTGGCGAGGACAGGGCGATATACAATGAGCAGTTCTTC,CSVGEDRAIYNEQFF
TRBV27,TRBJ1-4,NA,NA,TGTGCCAGCAGTTTATTTAGGGCAACTAATGAAAAACTGTTTTTT,CASSLFRATNEKLFF
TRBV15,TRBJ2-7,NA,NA,TGTGCCACCAGCAGAGAAGGATCCTACGAGCAGTACTTC,CATSREGSYEQYF
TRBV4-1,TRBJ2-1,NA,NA,TGCGCCAGCAGCCACCCCGCAGGGGGGAGTAGTAATGAGCAGTTCTTC,CASSHPAGGSSNEQFF
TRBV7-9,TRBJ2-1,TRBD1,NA,TGTGCCAGCAGCTCAGAGGGGGCCGGCCACAATGAGCAGTTCTTC,CASSSEGAGHNEQFF
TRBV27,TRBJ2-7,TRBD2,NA,TGTGCCAGCAGTCCTCTGGGGGGGGACTACGAGCAGTACTTC,CASSPLGGDYEQYF
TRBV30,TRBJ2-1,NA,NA,TGTGCCACCGCCCCTGCCTACAATGAGCAGTTCTTC,CATAPAYNEQFF
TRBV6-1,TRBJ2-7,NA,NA,TGTGCCAGCAGTGTTTTTAGTCAACCCTCTTACGAGCAGTACTTC,CASSVFSQPSYEQYF
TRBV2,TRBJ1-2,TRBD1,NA,TGTGCCAGCAGTTCCCGAGGGACAGCTAACTATGGCTACACCTTC,CASSSRGTANYGYTF
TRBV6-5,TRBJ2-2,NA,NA,TGTGCCAGCAGTTACTCGGGGCTCTCGAACACCGGGGAGCTGTTTTTT,CASSYSGLSNTGELFF
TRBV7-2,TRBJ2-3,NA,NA,TGTGCCAGCAGCAAGGGGGGCTCAGATACGCAGTATTTT,CASSKGGSDTQYF
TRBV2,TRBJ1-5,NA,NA,TGTGCCAGCAAATTGACGAGAGATCAGCCCCAGCATTTT,CASKLTRDQPQHF
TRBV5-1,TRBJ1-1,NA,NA,TGCGCCAGCAGCTTGGCCGGGACACAGAACACTGAAGCTTTCTTT,CASSLAGTQNTEAFF